The 8 T cell receptor beta chains below all came from one sample that was sequenced in a study of blood T cell repertoires in COVID-19. Clones were sequenced by immunoSEQ multiplex PCR, and TCRdb holds only the in-frame ones, with some missing. The table has about 250,000 clones, nearly 90% seen once; the top ten hold roughly 3%. The sequencing sample was made of peripheral blood. The receptors here all came from a young man with active or convalescent COVID-19.

The V and J genes are TRBV7-3 and TRBJ1-1, with 10 bases matching TRBD1. With 5 bases clipped from V and 4 bases from J, the junction kept 7 bases outside the gene matches. This CDR3 contains 15 residues. Germline V gene sequence: CDR1 SGHTA, CDR2 FQGTGA. Here the CDR3 reads CASSQRTGGGTEAFF. The CDR3 coding sequence is TGTGCCAGCAGCCAAAGGACAGGGGGAGGCACTGAAGCTTTCTTT.

This clone was recorded once. The chain joins TRBV9 to TRBJ2-7; D may be TRBD2 (6 bases). Germline assignment: CDR1 SGDLS and CDR2 YYNGEE. The V end was cut by 0 bases, the J end by 0 bases, with 7 bases between. The CDR3 length is 14 residues. The chain's CDR3 is CASSVDGSSYEQYF. In nucleotides, the CDR3 is TGTGCCAGCAGCGTAGACGGGAGCTCCTACGAGCAGTACTTC.

The genes are TRBV5-1 and TRBJ2-7; TRBD1 is a possible D gene (5 bases). Per the germline V gene, CDR1 is SGHRS and CDR2 is YFSETQ. This CDR3 is 13 amino acids long. Trimming pared 4 bases from V and 2 bases from J, leaving 10 bases between. CDR3 coding DNA: TGCGCCAGCAGCCCGACAGATACCTACGAGCAGTACTTC. Protein: CASSPTDTYEQYF.

This sequence joins TRBV6-5 and TRBJ1-1, with D possibly matching TRBD1 (5 bases). The CDR3 runs to 12 residues. Germline lookup yields CDR1 MNHEY and CDR2 SVGAGI. V dropped 5 bases and J dropped 5 bases, with 9 bases sitting between them. The CDR3 protein is CASSRGGTEAFF. The CDR3 bases are TGTGCCAGCAGTCGGGGGGGTACTGAAGCTTTCTTT.

The chain has TRBV5-1 and TRBJ2-7, with 11 positions matching TRBD1. Germline V lookup: CDR1 SGHRS, CDR2 YFSETQ. The CDR3 is made up of 16 amino acids. V shed 0 bases and J 2 bases; nucleotides not matched to a gene: 4. The CDR3 loop is CASSLAVGQGAYEQYF. The DNA for the CDR3 is TGCGCCAGCAGCTTGGCCGTGGGACAGGGGGCCTACGAGCAGTACTTC. Looking up the rest from reference TRBV5-1 and TRBJ2-7 gives the full variable domain: KAGVTQTPRYLIKTRGQQVTLSCSPISGHRSVSWYQQTPGQGLQFLFEYFSETQRNKGNFPGRFSGRQFSNSRSEMNVSTLELGDSALYLCASSLAVGQGAYEQYFGPGTRLTVT.

This rearrangement joins TRBV18 to TRBJ1-6; 7 bases match TRBD1. CDR1 is KGHSH and CDR2 is LQKENI in the germline V gene. The junction had 10 bases not matched to a gene; V was cut back by 3 bases and J by 8 bases. The CDR3 extends over 16 amino acids. CDR3 nucleotide sequence: TGTGCCAGCTCACCTCGCGACAGGGCCAGGGATTCACCCCTCCACTTT. Protein product: CASSPRDRARDSPLHF.

V usage is TRBV6-5 and J usage is TRBJ1-1, with D maybe TRBD1 (6 bases). Germline assignment: CDR1 MNHEY and CDR2 SVGAGI. This CDR3 spans 14 amino acids. V was clipped by 3 bases and J by 9 bases, with 17 bases between them. CDR3 loop: CASSYLAGQPQAFF. The CDR3 DNA reads as TGTGCCAGCAGTTATCTAGCGGGACAACCTCAAGCTTTCTTT.

This clone is a singleton in its sample. The rearrangement joins TRBV30 to TRBJ1-5, with D possibly being TRBD1 (6 bases). Trimming pared 0 bases from V and 2 bases from J, leaving 11 bases between. Germline assignment: CDR1 GTSNPN and CDR2 SVGIG (reference sequence). This CDR3 region has 15 residues. The CDR3 region is CAWSVPQGGNQPQHF. The DNA for the CDR3 is TGTGCCTGGAGTGTACCACAGGGAGGCAATCAGCCCCAGCATTTT.